This T cell receptor beta chain came from a study of T cells in Graves' hyperthyroidism and ophthalmopathy (dated by TCRdb to about 2019). General notes on the study: Peripheral blood was sampled at the time of initial diagnosis, prior to any treatment. For training and testing, the 100 or so patients in the discovery cohort were randomly divided in a 7:3 ratio. In addition, the study compared T-cell repertoires in thyroid tissue and in blood from a handful of Graves' hyperthyroidism patients. After blood sampling, hyperthyroidism patients were treated with methimazole at a starting dose of 30 mg daily, and ophthalmopathy patients were treated with high-dose intravenous methylprednisolone. Prospective prediction of ophthalmopathy was tested in an independent validation cohort consisting of under 20 hyperthyroidism patients and more than 15 patients who later progressed to ophthalmopathy. To identify TCR V-J signatures that set the groups apart, the researchers used a discovery cohort of 90 to 100 patients, made up of some 41 with Graves' ophthalmopathy and some 60 with stable Graves' hyperthyroidism. The paper reports TCR Vbeta CDR3 sequencing of some 140 peripheral blood samples: under 45 ophthalmopathy, under 80 hyperthyroidism and approximately 17 progressor patients. What the work shows at the level of the full study, not this receptor alone: In validation, progression to ophthalmopathy was predicted by the model with 70.59% sensitivity and around 76% specificity, a median of roughly six months before onset. A model built on a 13 V-J signature distinguished ophthalmopathy from stable hyperthyroidism, reaching about 89% sensitivity and under 84% specificity in cross-validation and 80%/75% in testing. Most expanded thyroid clonotypes (frequency above 0.001) were also detected in blood, suggesting blood repertoires may reflect thyroid immune responses. Sample size was not statistically predetermined, and blinding of investigators to group allocation was not performed.

This clonotype has only one observation. Its antigen is currently not known. Germline is not matched at one junction end, which may reflect a read error. Reading the germline V gene gives CDR1 SGHTA and CDR2 FQGTGA. Taken from cysteine to phenylalanine, the CDR3 has 16 residues. The only DNA kept is the CDR3, 48 bases in frame from the first base. Stable Graves' hyperthyroidism was defined as the absence of progression to ophthalmopathy over 18 months of follow-up. The hyperthyroidism patients were between 18 and 65 years old and newly diagnosed, with a disease duration of less than 2 months. Any patient with an uncontrolled infection, another autoimmune disease, pregnancy or lactation was excluded. Clinical symptoms, serum thyroxine and TRAb, thyroid ultrasound, and orbital computed tomography formed the basis for the diagnoses. PBMCs were separated from 10 ml of fresh peripheral blood using Ficoll-Paque density gradient centrifugation. Total RNA was extracted with Trizol reagent, and quality was checked on an Agilent 2100 Bioanalyzer.

Amplification of TCR beta CDR3 regions was carried out from RNA transcripts. For the first round of RT-PCR on the TCR CDR3, the HTBI primer set was used together with the Qiagen OneStep RT-PCR kit. Libraries were constructed in a second round of multiplex PCR, after which size selection and purification were performed. Libraries were sequenced paired-end with 100 bp reads on an Illumina HiSeq2000. As for the original processing: SOAPnuke was used to process the raw data, throwing out any read that contained adapters or uncalled bases, had a mean Phred below 15, or lacked an exact constant-primer or identifier match. High-quality paired reads were merged using COPE v1.2.5, and each unique nucleotide sequence was defined as a clonotype. MiTCR v1.1 was used to align clonotypes to the IMGT TRBV, TRBD and TRBJ reference segments. Analysis was restricted to V-J combinations with a frequency above 0.0001, which covered roughly 99% of repertoires. A TCS score was defined as the ratio between F50 (clonal expansion) and ExV (chaos), using BLOSUM62-based TCRdist between CDR3 peptides within each V-J. Welch's t-statistics and random forest reduced roughly 500 V-J features to 10 to 15, which were used in a naive Bayes classifier (R e1071). TCRdb reprocessed the public reads (quality trimming at Q25 with fastp, clone calling with MiXCR) and kept in-frame beta chains. Duplicate CDR3 protein sequences are folded into a single record with the most common DNA and genes. The V and J calls reflect TCRdb's pipeline rather than the authors' work. The sample yields about 740,000 distinct CDR3 sequences; around 13% were counted once. The top ten clones comprise 10% of the sample.

The chain links TRBV7-3 with TRBJ2-5; a tentative D match to TRBD2 spans 5 bases. The TCR sequence derives from a woman between 18 and 30 years old with Graves' hyperthyroidism. The specimen sequenced was blood. CDR3 sequence: CASSQDPRDPAKTQYF. The bases read TGCGCCAGCAGCCAAGATCCCCGGGATCCGGCAAAGACCCAGTACTTC.